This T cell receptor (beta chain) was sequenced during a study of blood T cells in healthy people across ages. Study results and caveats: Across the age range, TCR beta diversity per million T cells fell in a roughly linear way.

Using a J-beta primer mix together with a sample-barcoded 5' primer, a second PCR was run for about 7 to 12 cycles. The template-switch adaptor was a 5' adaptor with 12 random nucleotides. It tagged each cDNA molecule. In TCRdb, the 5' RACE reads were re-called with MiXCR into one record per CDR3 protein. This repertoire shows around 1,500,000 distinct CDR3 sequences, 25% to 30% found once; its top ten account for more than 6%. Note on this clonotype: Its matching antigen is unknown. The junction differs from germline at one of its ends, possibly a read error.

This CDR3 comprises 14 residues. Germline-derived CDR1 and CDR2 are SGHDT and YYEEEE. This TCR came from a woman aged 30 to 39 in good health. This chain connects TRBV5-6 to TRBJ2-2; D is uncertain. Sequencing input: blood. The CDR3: CSSSFTRNTGELFF. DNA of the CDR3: TGTTCCAGCAGCTTCACGAGGAACACCGGGGAGCTGTTTTTT.